This T cell receptor beta chain is from a study of molecular identifiers for immune sequencing clone quantification. At least ten counts were recorded for this clonotype. TCRdb analysed the PCR reads with MiXCR anew, one entry per CDR3 protein. The sample has about 40,000 distinct CDR3 sequences, under 20% seen once. The CDR3 consists of 12 residues. The V end was cut by 5 bases, the J end by 6 bases, with 7 bases between. Sample: naive CD8+ T cells from blood, with Jurkat cell RNA spiked in. Subset described: FACS-sorted CD8+CD4-CCR7+CD45RA+ naive T cells. V is TRBV12-3 or TRBV12-4 and J is TRBJ2-2; the D is unclear. This sequence was found in a human donor in good health. Some libraries in this study had Jurkat cell RNA spiked in. In DNA form, the CDR3 reads TGTGCCAGCAGTCCCCCGGCCGGGGAGCTGTTTTTT. Residues: CASSPPAGELFF.